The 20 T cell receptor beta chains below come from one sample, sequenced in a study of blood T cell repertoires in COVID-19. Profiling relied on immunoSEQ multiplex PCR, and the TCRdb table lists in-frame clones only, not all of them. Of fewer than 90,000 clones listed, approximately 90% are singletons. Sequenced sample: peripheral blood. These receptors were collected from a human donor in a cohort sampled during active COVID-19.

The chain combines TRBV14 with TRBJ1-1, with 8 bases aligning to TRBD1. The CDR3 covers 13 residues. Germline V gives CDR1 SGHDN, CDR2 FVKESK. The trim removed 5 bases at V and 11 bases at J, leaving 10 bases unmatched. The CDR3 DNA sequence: TGTGCCAGCAGCTATGCGGGGCGACAGGGGGCTTTCTTT. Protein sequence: CASSYAGRQGAFF.

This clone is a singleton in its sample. DNA for the CDR3: TGTGCCAGCAGCTTAGTCACAGGGGAAGAGACCCAGTACTTC. Its translation is CASSLVTGEETQYF. This chain joins TRBV7-9 and TRBJ2-5, with 7 positions matching TRBD1. V shed 1 base, J shed 3 bases, and the junction held 2 bases outside the gene matches. CDR3 length: 14 amino acids. Germline assignment: CDR1 SEHNR and CDR2 FQNEAQ (reference sequence).

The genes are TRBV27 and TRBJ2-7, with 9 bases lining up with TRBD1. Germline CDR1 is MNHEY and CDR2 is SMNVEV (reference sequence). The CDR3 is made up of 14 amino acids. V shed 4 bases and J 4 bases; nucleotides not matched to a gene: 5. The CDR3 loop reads CASSWGDRVYEQYF. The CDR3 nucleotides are TGTGCCAGCAGTTGGGGGGACAGGGTGTACGAGCAGTACTTC.

The CDR3 loop reads CASIPRGSLNTEAFF. In DNA form, the CDR3 reads TGTGCCAGTATACCCAGAGGGTCGTTGAACACTGAAGCTTTCTTT. The chain employs TRBV19 and TRBJ1-1; no clear D. Germline V gene sequence: CDR1 LNHDA, CDR2 SQIVND (reference sequence). The ends were cut back, 7 bases at V and 0 bases at J, with 15 bases in the middle. The CDR3 spans 15 residues.

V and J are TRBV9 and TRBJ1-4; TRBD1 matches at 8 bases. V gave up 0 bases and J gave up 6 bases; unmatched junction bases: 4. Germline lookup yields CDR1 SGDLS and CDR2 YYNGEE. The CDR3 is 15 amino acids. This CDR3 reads CASSVEGQVYEKLFF. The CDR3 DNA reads TGTGCCAGCAGCGTAGAGGGACAGGTTTATGAAAAACTGTTTTTT.

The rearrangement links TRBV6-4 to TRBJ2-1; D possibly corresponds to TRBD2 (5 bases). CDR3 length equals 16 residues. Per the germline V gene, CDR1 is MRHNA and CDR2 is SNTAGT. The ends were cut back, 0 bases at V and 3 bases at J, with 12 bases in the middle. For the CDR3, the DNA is TGTGCCAGCAGTGACTCGACTCTAGCCGACTACAATGAGCAGTTCTTC. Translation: CASSDSTLADYNEQFF.

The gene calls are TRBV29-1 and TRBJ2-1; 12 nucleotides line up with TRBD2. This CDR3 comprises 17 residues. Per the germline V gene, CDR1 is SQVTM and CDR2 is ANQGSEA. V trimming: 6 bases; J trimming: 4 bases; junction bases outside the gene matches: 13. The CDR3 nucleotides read TGCAGCGTCTCCCGGCTAGCGGGAGGGTTGGATTACAATGAGCAGTTCTTC. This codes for CSVSRLAGGLDYNEQFF.

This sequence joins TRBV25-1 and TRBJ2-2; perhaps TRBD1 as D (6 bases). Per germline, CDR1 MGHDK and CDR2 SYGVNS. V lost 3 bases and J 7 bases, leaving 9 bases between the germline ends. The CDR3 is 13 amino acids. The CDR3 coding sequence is TGTGCCAGCAGTGAGGGGGCAGGCGGGGAGCTGTTTTTT. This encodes CASSEGAGGELFF.

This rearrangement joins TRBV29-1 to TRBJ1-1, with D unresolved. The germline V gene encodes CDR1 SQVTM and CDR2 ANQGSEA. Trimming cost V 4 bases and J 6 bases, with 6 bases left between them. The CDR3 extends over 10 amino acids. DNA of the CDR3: TGCAGCGTTGTTATCGCTGAAGCTTTCTTT. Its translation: CSVVIAEAFF. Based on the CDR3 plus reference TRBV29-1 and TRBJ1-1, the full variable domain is SAVISQKPSRDICQRGTSLTIQCQVDSQVTMMFWYRQQPGQSLTLIATANQGSEATYESGFVIDKFPISRPNLTFSTLTVSNMSPEDSSIYLCSVVIAEAFFGQGTRLTVV.

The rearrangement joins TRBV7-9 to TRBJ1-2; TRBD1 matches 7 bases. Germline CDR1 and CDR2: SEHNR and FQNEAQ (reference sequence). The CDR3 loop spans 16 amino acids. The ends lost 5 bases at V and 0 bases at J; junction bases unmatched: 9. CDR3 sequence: CASSPVGTAANYGYTF. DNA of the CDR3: TGTGCCAGCAGCCCCGTGGGGACAGCTGCTAACTATGGCTACACCTTC.

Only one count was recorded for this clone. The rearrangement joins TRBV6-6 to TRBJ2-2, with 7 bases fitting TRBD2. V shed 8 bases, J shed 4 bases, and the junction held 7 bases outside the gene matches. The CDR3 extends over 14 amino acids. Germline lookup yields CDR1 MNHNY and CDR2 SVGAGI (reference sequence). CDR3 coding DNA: TGTGCCAGCGATTTGGGAGGGAGCACCGGGGAGCTGTTTTTT. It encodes CASDLGGSTGELFF.

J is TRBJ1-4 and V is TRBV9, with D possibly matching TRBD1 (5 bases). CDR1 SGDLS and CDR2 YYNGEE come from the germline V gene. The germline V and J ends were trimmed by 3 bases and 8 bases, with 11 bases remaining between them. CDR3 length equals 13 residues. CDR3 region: CASSAGGAEKLFF. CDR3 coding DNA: TGTGCCAGCAGCGCCGGCGGGGCAGAAAAACTGTTTTTT.

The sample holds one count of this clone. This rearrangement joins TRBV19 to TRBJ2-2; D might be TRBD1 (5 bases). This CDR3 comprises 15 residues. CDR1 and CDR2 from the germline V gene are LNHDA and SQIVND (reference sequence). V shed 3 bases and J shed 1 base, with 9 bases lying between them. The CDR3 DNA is TGTGCCAGTAGTATGGGGCAGGTGAACACCGGGGAGCTGTTTTTT. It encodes CASSMGQVNTGELFF.

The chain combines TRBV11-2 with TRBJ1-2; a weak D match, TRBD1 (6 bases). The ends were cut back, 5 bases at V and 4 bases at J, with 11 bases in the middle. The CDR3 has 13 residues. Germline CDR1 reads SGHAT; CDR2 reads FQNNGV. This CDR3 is CASSPQGLYGYTF. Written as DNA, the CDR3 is TGTGCCAGCAGCCCCCAGGGGCTCTATGGCTACACCTTC.

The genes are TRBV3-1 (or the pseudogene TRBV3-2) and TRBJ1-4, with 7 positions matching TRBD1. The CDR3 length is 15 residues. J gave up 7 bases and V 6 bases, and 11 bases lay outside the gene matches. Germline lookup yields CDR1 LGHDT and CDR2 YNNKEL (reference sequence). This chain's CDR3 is CASRKGGQGIEKLFF. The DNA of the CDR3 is TGTGCCAGCAGGAAAGGGGGCCAGGGGATTGAAAAACTGTTTTTT.

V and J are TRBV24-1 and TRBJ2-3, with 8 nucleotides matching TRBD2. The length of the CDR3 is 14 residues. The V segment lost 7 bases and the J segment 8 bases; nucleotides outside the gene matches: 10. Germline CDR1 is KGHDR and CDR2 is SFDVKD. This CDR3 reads CATRADGAGGTQYF. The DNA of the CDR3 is TGTGCCACCAGGGCCGACGGGGCGGGAGGTACGCAGTATTTT.

The CDR3 coding sequence is TGCACCAGCAAAAACCGGGACAGAAGCCTCTACGAGCAGTACTTC. It is translated as CTSKNRDRSLYEQYF. The chain uses TRBV1 and TRBJ2-7; the table's D call, TRBD1, has no DNA check behind it. TRBV1 is designated a pseudogene. CDR3 length equals 15 residues.

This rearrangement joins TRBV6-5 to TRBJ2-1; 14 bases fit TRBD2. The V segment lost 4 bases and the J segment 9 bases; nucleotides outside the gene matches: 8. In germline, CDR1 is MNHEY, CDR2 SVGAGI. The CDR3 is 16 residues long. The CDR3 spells CASSSPGLAGAVEQFF. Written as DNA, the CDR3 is TGTGCCAGCAGTTCCCCGGGACTAGCGGGAGCAGTTGAGCAGTTCTTC.

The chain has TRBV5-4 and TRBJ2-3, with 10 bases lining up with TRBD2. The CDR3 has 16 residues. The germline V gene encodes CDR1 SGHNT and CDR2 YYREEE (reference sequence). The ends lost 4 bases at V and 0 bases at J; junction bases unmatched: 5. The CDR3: CASSSGLAESTDTQYF. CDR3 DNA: TGTGCCAGCAGCAGCGGACTAGCGGAAAGCACAGATACGCAGTATTTT. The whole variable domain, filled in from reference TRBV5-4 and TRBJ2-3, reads ETGVTQSPTHLIKTRGQQVTLRCSSQSGHNTVSWYQQALGQGPQFIFQYYREEENGRGNFPPRFSGLQFPNYSSELNVNALELDDSALYLCASSSGLAESTDTQYFGPGTRLTVL.

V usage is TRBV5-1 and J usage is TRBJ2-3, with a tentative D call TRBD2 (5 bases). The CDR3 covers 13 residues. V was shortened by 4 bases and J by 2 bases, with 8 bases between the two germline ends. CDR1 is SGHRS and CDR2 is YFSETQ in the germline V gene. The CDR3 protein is CASSTGNTDTQYF. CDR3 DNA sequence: TGCGCCAGCAGCACGGGAAACACAGATACGCAGTATTTT.